This T cell receptor beta chain was documented in a study of T cells in Graves' hyperthyroidism and ophthalmopathy. General study points: Before onset, by a median of approximately 6.8 months, the model predicted ophthalmopathy.

It was RNA transcripts that yielded the amplified TCR beta CDR3 regions. HTBI primers were employed in a first-round RT-PCR of the TCR CDR3. TCRdb re-called the multiplex PCR reads with MiXCR, one entry per CDR3 protein. This sample yields around 610,000 distinct CDR3 sequences, of which about 14% are seen a single time; 4% to 5.5% belongs to the top ten. CDR3 length: 13 residues. Losses at the gene ends were 6 bases for V and 4 bases for J; bases not matched to a gene: 4. Diagnostic decisions used clinical symptoms, serum thyroxine and TRAb, thyroid ultrasound and orbital computed tomography. This clonotype was detected many times. Antigen: not known.

The rearrangement links TRBV12-3 or TRBV12-4 to TRBJ1-1; 8 positions match TRBD1. This TCR came from a woman between 35 and 50 years old with Graves' ophthalmopathy. The sequencing input was blood. CDR3 DNA: TGTGCCAGCAGCAAAGACAGGGGCACTGAAGCTTTCTTT. This translates into CASSKDRGTEAFF.